These 22 T cell receptor beta chains were sequenced from one sample in a study of tumor-infiltrating lymphocytes in primary liver carcinoma. Between roughly 20 and 32 mg of unsorted bulk tissue served as the source from which RNA and DNA were co-extracted. TCR beta cDNA was prepared out of 500 ng total RNA by means of a constant-region primer. Modified slightly, ARM-PCR produced TCR beta libraries over three nested multiplex PCR rounds. Use of TRBV1-TRBV30 forward primers with a C-beta reverse primer characterized the first two PCR rounds, which lasted roughly 9 cycles each. Each CDR3 protein gets one entry after TCRdb re-called the multiplex PCR reads with MiXCR. This sample yields tens of thousands of distinct CDR3 sequences, of which 60% to 80% are seen a single time; 38% belongs to the top ten. The sample consisted of tumor-adjacent normal liver tissue. The receptors come from a woman in her 30s with primary liver carcinoma and hepatitis B virus infection.

This clonotype was observed at least ten times. This chain joins TRBV7-9 and TRBJ2-7; D is uncertain. Germline assignment: CDR1 SEHNR and CDR2 FQNEAQ (reference sequence). The CDR3 spans 12 residues. Trimming left V 7 bases short and J 5 bases short, with 12 bases between. The CDR3, as DNA: TGTGCCAGCACCCCTGAATCCGACGAGCAGTACTTC. Translating gives CASTPESDEQYF.

Remarks on this clonotype: An end of the junction differs from the germline gene, which may be a read error. The genes are TRBV11-2 and TRBJ2-1, with 12 bases lining up with TRBD2. Germline CDR1 and CDR2: SGHAT and FQNNGV. This CDR3 comprises 15 residues. The CDR3 coding sequence is TGTGCCAGCAGTTCTACTAGCGGGAGGATCAATGAGCGGTTCTTC. It specifies CASSSTSGRINERFF.

In its sample, this clonotype was seen a few times. The conserved closing phenylalanine or tryptophan is absent in this CDR3, likely reflecting a read error. CDR3 sequence: CASSFGSGSVDEQFL. The CDR3 DNA reads TGTGCCAGCAGCTTTGGGAGCGGGAGTGTCGATGAGCAGTTCCTC. The rearrangement uses TRBV7-9 and TRBJ2-1; 8 bases are shared with TRBD2. This CDR3 spans 15 amino acids. The junction had 9 bases not matched to a gene; V was cut back by 3 bases and J by 8 bases. Germline CDR1 reads SEHNR; CDR2 reads FQNEAQ (reference sequence).

The chain links TRBV6-5 to TRBJ2-1; possibly TRBD1 for D (5 bases). Deletions cut 8 bases from V and 4 bases from J, with 15 bases between. Germline V gives CDR1 MNHEY, CDR2 SVGAGI. This CDR3 contains 14 residues. The CDR3 DNA follows: TGTGCCAGCGCCCGCTGGACATGGTACAATGAGCAGTTCTTC. Protein product: CASARWTWYNEQFF.

A few counts support this clonotype. A read error is likely, as this CDR3 ends without the conserved phenylalanine or tryptophan. The V gene is TRBV13, the J gene TRBJ2-3; D gene uncertain. From germline, CDR1 is PRHDT and CDR2 FYEKMQ (reference sequence). V was clipped by 1 base and J by 2 bases, with 4 bases between them. The CDR3 sequence is 13 residues long. This chain's CDR3 is CASSLEDTDTQYI. The CDR3 nucleotides read TGTGCCAGCAGCTTAGAGGACACAGATACGCAGTATATT.

A word on this clonotype: This clone may be a read error of a much larger clone one base away. The chain employs TRBV7-2 and TRBJ1-1; maybe TRBD1 (5 bases). Trimming took 5 bases from V and 10 from J, leaving 14 bases between them. CDR1 and CDR2 from the germline V gene are SGHTA and FQGNSA. The CDR3 sequence is 12 residues long. The CDR3 spells CASSETGTRAFF. CDR3 DNA sequence: TGTGCCAGCAGCGAGACCGGGACGAGAGCTTTCTTT.

In the case of this clonotype: No conserved phenylalanine or tryptophan ends this CDR3, so it is likely a read error. The rearrangement links TRBV11-2 to TRBJ2-1, with 11 bases aligning to TRBD2. V trimming: 9 bases; J trimming: 4 bases; junction bases outside the gene matches: 11. This CDR3 has 16 amino acids. The germline V gene has CDR1 SGHAT and CDR2 FQNNGV. CDR3 DNA sequence: TGTGCCAGTAGCATCTCTCTAGCGGGAGGATACAATGAGCAGTTCGTC. It is translated as CASSISLAGGYNEQFV.

This clonotype was seen a single time. This chain uses TRBV11-2 with TRBJ2-1; TRBD2 is a possible D gene (5 bases). Between the trimmed V and J ends, which lost 2 bases and 4 bases, there was a span of 9 bases. This CDR3 region has 14 residues. Germline CDR1 and CDR2: SGHAT and FQNNGV. DNA of the CDR3: TGTGCCAGCAGCTTAAATCAGCGGTACAATGAGCAGTTCTTC. It yields the protein CASSLNQRYNEQFF. The whole variable domain, filled in from reference TRBV11-2 and TRBJ2-1, reads EAGVAQSPRYKIIEKRQSVAFWCNPISGHATLYWYQQILGQGPKLLIQFQNNGVVDDSQLPKDRFSAERLKGVDSTLKIQPAKLEDSAVYLCASSLNQRYNEQFFGPGTRLTVL.

The CDR3 DNA follows: TGTGCCAGCAGGGCCGAGAGCTCCTACGAGCAGTACTTC. Translating gives CASRAESSYEQYF. The genes are TRBV2 and TRBJ2-7; D ambiguous. V shed 6 bases and J shed 0 bases, with 9 bases lying between them. Per the germline V gene, CDR1 is SNHLY and CDR2 is FYNNEI. There are 13 residues in the CDR3.

The V and J genes are TRBV5-5 and TRBJ2-5; tentative D call: TRBD1 (5 bases). CDR1 is SGHKS and CDR2 is YYEKEE in the germline V gene (reference sequence). The CDR3 loop spans 14 amino acids. The CDR3 DNA sequence: TGTGACAACAGCTTGGAATGGGGCGCAGAGACCCAGTACTTC. Its translation: CDNSLEWGAETQYF.

A remark on this clonotype: The junction departs from germline at one end; a sequencing error may be responsible. DNA for the CDR3: TGTGCAAGCAGCTCACAGGGGGCTCCAGACACCGGGGAGCTGTTTTTT. Protein sequence: CASSSQGAPDTGELFF. V usage is TRBV11-2 and J usage is TRBJ2-2; 9 nucleotides match TRBD1. Germline V gene sequence: CDR1 SGHAT, CDR2 FQNNGV. The CDR3 contains 16 residues.

The chain carries TRBV12-3 or TRBV12-4 and TRBJ2-7; D might be TRBD1 (6 bases). The CDR3 runs to 15 residues. V was cut by 8 bases and J by 10 bases, with 27 bases left in between. In DNA, the CDR3 is TGTGCCAGCCTACAGTCCGGTACACAGGGTTGCGATCAGTACTTC. This encodes CASLQSGTQGCDQYF.

The chain carries TRBV12-3 or TRBV12-4 and TRBJ2-7; TRBD1 matches 10 bases. Trimming cost V 6 bases and J 3 bases; bases outside gene matches: 17. The length of the CDR3 is 18 residues. CDR3 coding DNA: TGTGCCAGCAGCTCGGGAGCTGGGACAGGGGACACTTTCTACGAGCAGTACTTC. Its translation: CASSSGAGTGDTFYEQYF.

Concerning this clonotype: One end of the junction is discordant with germline, which a read error may explain. This chain links TRBV6-2 or TRBV6-3 with TRBJ2-2; a possible D gene is TRBD2 (5 bases). The CDR3 is 15 amino acids. Germline V gene lookup returns CDR1 MNHEY and CDR2 SVGEGT. The CDR3 sequence is CASSYQATITGELFF. The CDR3 region has the DNA TGTGCCAGCAGTTATCAGGCAACGATCACCGGGGAACTGTTTTTT.

For this clonotype: The junction differs from germline at one of its ends, possibly a read error. This chain joins TRBV7-9 and TRBJ2-1, with TRBD1 matching over 11 bases. This CDR3 contains 17 residues. Germline CDR1 reads SEHNR; CDR2 reads FQNEAQ (reference sequence). This CDR3 reads CASSFPLPGQGGNGQFF. The CDR3 DNA reads TGTGCCAGCAGCTTCCCGCTACCGGGACAGGGGGGCAATGGGCAGTTCTTC. The full variable domain, rest sourced from reference TRBV7-9 and TRBJ2-1, is DTGVSQNPRHKITKRGQNVTFRCDPISEHNRLYWYRQTLGQGPEFLTYFQNEAQLEKSRLLSDRFSAERPKGSFSTLEIQRTEQGDSAMYLCASSFPLPGQGGNGQFFGPGTRLTVL.

Worth noting for this clonotype: A single base separates this from a much larger clone, so it may be a read error. The gene calls are TRBV7-2 and TRBJ2-5; D unclear. Germline V gene data show CDR1 as SGHTA and CDR2 as FQGNSA. Trimming took 0 bases from V and 3 from J, leaving 17 bases between them. The CDR3 runs to 17 residues. CDR3 amino acids: CASSLAVASGYKETQYF. The CDR3, as DNA: TGTGCCAGCAGCTTAGCAGTGGCTAGTGGGTACAAAGAGACCCAGTACTTC.

Comments on this clonotype: This CDR3 fails to terminate in the conserved phenylalanine or tryptophan, so it likely reflects a read error. CDR3 loop: CASSPGLGTGELFI. The CDR3 region has the DNA TGTGCCAGCAGTCCGGGACTAGGGACCGGGGAGCTGTTTATT. This rearrangement joins TRBV12-3 or TRBV12-4 to TRBJ2-2, with 8 bases matching TRBD2. The CDR3 has 14 amino acids. J was trimmed by 5 bases and V by 5 bases; bases with no gene match: 4.

The count of this clonotype is one. The rearrangement uses TRBV6-2 or TRBV6-3 and TRBJ2-3, with D maybe TRBD2 (6 bases). V shed 6 bases and J shed 2 bases, with 24 bases lying between them. The CDR3 has 18 amino acids. Germline values: CDR1 MNHEY, CDR2 SVGEGT. CDR3 DNA sequence: TGTGCCAGCAGACCCTCACCCCCGCTAGCGTGGTTCACAGATACGCAGTATTTT. Its protein is CASRPSPPLAWFTDTQYF.

With respect to this clonotype: Sequence at one end of the junction differs from germline and may be a read error. V usage is TRBV6-2 or TRBV6-3 and J usage is TRBJ2-3, with D possibly matching TRBD2 (6 bases). In germline, CDR1 is MNHEY, CDR2 SVGEGT. The CDR3 covers 14 residues. This CDR3 reads CASSYSITRGTTLF. The CDR3 DNA is TGTGCCAGCAGTTACTCGATCACGCGGGGCACTACTCTTTTT.

This clonotype occurred many times. The chain uses TRBV25-1 and TRBJ2-2; TRBD1 agrees at 10 bases. CDR1 MGHDK and CDR2 SYGVNS come from the germline V gene. Germline trimming cut 9 bases from V and 7 bases from J; bases unmatched to any gene: 5. The CDR3 contains 13 residues. As DNA, the CDR3 is TGTGCCAGTCGGACAGGGGGTATCGGGGAGCTGTTTTTT. Translation: CASRTGGIGELFF.

The V gene is TRBV10-3, the J gene TRBJ2-5; D might be TRBD1 (6 bases). Trimming left V 8 bases short and J 5 bases short, with 15 bases between. CDR3 size: 13 residues. Germline V gene sequence: CDR1 ENHRY, CDR2 SYGVKD. CDR3 nucleotide sequence: TGTGCCATCTGTGGGACAACAGCGGAGACCCAGTACTTC. It encodes CAICGTTAETQYF.

As to this clonotype: Likely a read error: the CDR3 ends without its conserved phenylalanine or tryptophan. The DNA is omitted, as the CDR3 cannot be located on it reliably, and the CDR3 follows TCRdb's listing. The CDR3 is CASQGPYNSPLRV. The chain carries TRBV6-1 and TRBJ1-6; the table's D call of TRBD1 was not tested on the DNA. From its first to its last residue, the CDR3 has 13 amino acids. Germline loops: CDR1 MNHNS, CDR2 SASEGT.